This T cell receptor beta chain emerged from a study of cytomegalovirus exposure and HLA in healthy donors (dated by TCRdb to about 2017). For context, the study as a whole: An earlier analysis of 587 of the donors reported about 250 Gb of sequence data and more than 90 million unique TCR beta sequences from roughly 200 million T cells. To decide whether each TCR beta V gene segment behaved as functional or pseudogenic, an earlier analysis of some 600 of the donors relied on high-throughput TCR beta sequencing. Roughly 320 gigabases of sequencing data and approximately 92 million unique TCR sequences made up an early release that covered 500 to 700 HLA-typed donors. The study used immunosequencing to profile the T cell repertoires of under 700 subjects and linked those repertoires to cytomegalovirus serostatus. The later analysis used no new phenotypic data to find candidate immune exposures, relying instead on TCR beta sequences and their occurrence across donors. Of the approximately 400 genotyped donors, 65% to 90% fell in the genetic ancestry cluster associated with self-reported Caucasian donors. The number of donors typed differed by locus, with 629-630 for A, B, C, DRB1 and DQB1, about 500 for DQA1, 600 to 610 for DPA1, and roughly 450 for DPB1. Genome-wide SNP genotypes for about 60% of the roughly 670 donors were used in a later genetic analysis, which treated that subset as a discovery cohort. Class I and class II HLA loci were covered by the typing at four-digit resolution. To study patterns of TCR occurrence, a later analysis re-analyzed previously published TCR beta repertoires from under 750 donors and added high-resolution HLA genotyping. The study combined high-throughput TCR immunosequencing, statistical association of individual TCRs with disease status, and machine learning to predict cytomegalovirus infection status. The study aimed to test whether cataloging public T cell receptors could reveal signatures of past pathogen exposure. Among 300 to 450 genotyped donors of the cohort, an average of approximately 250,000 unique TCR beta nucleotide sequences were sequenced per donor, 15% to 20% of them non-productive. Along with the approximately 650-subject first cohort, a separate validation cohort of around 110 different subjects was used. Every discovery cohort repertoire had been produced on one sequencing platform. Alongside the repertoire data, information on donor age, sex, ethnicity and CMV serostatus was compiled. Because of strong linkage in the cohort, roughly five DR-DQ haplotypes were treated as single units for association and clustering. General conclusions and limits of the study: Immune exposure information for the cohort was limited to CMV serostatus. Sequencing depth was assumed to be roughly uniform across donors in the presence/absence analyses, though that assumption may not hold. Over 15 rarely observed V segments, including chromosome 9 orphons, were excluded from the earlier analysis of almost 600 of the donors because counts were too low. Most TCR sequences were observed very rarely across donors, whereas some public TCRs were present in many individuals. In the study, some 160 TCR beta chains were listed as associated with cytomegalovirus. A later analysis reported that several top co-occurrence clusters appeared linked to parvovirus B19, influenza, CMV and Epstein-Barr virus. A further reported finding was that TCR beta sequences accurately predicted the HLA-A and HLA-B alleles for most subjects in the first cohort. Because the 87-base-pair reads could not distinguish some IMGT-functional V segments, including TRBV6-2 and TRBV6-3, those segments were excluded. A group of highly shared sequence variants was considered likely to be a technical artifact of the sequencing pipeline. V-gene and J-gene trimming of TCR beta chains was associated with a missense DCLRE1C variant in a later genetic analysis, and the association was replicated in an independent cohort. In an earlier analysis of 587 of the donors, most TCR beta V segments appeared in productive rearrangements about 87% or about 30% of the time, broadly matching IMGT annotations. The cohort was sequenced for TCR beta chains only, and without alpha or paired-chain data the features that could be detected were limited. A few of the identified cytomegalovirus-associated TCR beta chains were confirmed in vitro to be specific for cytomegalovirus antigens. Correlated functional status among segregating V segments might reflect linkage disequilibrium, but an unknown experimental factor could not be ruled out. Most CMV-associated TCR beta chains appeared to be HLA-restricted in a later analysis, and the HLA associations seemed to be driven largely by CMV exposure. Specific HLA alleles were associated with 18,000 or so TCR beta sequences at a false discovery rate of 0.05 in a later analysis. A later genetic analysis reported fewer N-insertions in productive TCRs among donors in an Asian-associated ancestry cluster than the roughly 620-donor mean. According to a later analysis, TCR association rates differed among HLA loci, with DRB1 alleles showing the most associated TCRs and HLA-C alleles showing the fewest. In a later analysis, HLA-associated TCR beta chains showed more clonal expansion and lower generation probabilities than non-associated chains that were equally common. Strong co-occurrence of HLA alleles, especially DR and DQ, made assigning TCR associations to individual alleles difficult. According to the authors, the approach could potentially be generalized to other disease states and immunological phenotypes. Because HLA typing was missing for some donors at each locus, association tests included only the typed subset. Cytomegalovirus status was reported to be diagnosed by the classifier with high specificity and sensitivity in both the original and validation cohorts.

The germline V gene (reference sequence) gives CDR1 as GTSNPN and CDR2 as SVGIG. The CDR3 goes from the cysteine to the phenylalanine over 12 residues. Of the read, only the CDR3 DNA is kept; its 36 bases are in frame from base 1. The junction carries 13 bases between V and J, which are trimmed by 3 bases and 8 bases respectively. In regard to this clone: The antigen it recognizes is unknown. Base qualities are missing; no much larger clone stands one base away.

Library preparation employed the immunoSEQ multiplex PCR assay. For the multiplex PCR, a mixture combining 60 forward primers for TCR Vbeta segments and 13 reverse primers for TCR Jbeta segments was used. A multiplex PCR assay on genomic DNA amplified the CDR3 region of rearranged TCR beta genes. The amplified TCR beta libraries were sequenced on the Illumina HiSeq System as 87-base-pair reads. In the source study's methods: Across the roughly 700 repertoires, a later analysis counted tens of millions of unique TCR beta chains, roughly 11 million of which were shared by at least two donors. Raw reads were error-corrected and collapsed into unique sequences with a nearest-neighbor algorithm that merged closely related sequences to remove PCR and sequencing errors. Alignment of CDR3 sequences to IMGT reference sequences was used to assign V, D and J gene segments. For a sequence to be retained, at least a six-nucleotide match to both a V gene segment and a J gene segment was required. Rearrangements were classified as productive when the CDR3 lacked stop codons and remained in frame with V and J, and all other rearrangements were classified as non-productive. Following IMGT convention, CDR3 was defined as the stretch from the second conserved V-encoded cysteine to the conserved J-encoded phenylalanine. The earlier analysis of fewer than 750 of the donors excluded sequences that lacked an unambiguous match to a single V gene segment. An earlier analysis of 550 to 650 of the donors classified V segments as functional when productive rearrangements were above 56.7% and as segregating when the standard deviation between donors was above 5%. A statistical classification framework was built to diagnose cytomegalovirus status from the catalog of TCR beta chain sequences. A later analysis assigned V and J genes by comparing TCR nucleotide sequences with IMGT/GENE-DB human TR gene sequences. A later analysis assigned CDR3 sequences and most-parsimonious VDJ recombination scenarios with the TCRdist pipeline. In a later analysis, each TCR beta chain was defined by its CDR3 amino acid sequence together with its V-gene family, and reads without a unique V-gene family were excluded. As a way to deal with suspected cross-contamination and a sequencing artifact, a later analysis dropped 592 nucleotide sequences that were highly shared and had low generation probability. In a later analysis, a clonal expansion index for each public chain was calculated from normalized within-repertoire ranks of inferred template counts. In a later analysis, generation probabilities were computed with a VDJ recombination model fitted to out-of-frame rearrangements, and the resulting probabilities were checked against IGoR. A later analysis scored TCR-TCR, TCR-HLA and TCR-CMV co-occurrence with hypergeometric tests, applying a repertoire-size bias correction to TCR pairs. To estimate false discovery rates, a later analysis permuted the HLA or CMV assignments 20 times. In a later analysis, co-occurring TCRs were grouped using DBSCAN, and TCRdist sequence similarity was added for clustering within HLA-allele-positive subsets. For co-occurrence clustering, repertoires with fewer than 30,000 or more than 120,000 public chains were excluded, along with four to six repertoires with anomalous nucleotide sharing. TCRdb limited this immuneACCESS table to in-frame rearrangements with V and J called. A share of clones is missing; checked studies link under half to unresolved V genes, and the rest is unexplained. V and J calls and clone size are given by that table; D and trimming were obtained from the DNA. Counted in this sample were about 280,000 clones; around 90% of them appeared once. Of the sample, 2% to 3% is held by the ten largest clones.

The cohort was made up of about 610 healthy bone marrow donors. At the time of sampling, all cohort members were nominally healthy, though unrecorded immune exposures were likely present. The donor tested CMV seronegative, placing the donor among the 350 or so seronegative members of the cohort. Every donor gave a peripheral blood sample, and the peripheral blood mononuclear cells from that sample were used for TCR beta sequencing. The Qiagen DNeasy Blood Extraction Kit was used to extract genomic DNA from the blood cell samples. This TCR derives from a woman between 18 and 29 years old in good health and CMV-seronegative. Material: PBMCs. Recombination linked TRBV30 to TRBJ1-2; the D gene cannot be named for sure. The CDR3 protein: CAWRWTGGGYTF. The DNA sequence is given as TGTGCCTGGAGGTGGACGGGCGGGGGCTACACCTTC.